This T cell receptor (beta chain) was identified in a study of blood T cell repertoires in COVID-19. Looking at the study overall: PBMCs, B-cell-depleted T cells, or T cells provided the cDNA or gDNA that made up the material.

Germline V gene data show CDR1 as SGHVS and CDR2 as FQNEAQ. This CDR3 spans 18 amino acids. V was pared by 1 base and J by 0 bases, with 18 bases between. TCRdb's table, derived via immunoSEQ multiplex PCR, lists solely in-frame clones and lacks some. The sample holds around 170,000 clones; about 81% are singletons and the top ten take 10% to 15%. The count of this clone is one. This receptor was obtained from an elderly woman with COVID-19, enrolled during active disease. Sequenced material: peripheral blood. The V and J genes are TRBV7-8 and TRBJ1-2, with D possibly TRBD1 on 5 matching bases. The CDR3 DNA reads as TGTGCCAGCAGCTTAGAAGTGGGGGGAATAGGGTCTAACTATGGCTACACCTTC. Protein product: CASSLEVGGIGSNYGYTF.